A single sample gave rise to the 11 T cell receptor beta chains below, sequenced in a study of T cells in Graves' hyperthyroidism and ophthalmopathy. Amplified regions were TCR beta CDR3 sequences from RNA transcripts. The study used the HTBI primer set for a first-round RT-PCR of the TCR CDR3. Using its own MiXCR run on the multiplex PCR reads, TCRdb lists one record per CDR3 protein. The sample has a few hundred thousand distinct CDR3 sequences; 12% to 15% are singletons. Sequencing was done on a sample of blood. The origin of the receptors is a woman in her 40s with Graves' hyperthyroidism.

The sample holds many counts of this clonotype. This rearrangement joins TRBV27 to TRBJ2-7; 12 nucleotides align to TRBD2. Germline trimming cut 7 bases from V and 3 bases from J; bases unmatched to any gene: 10. This CDR3 spans 16 amino acids. Germline lookup yields CDR1 MNHEY and CDR2 SMNVEV (reference sequence). The CDR3 coding sequence is TGTGCCAGCACCAGGACAGTGACTAGCGGGAGCTACGAGCAGTACTTC. Translated: CASTRTVTSGSYEQYF.

This clonotype was recorded many times. The J gene is TRBJ2-7, the V gene TRBV7-2; a weak D match, TRBD2 (6 bases). Trimming shortened V by 5 bases and J by 9 bases, and 20 bases separated the two germline ends. Germline V gives CDR1 SGHTA, CDR2 FQGNSA. The CDR3 extends over 14 amino acids. CDR3 sequence (DNA): TGTGCCAGCAGCCAAACAATCCCAGCGGGCCTGCAGTACTTC. This codes for CASSQTIPAGLQYF.

This clonotype was seen many times. The chain employs TRBV7-2 and TRBJ1-1; D is perhaps TRBD1 (5 bases). Looked up from germline, CDR1 is SGHTA and CDR2 is FQGNSA. The CDR3 is 14 amino acids. V was shortened by 3 bases and J by 1 base, with 9 bases between the two germline ends. The CDR3 DNA sequence: TGTGCCAGCAGCTTCGCTGACAGGAACACTGAAGCTTTCTTT. Its translation is CASSFADRNTEAFF.

The chain carries TRBV4-1 and TRBJ2-5; TRBD1 agrees at 9 bases. V was clipped by 3 bases and J by 5 bases; unmatched bases: 4. This CDR3 is built from 14 residues. CDR1 is MGHRA and CDR2 is YSYEKL in the germline V gene. DNA for the CDR3: TGCGCCAGCAGCCAGGGGGGACAGGGTGAGACCCAGTACTTC. Translation gives CASSQGGQGETQYF.

The chain joins TRBV3-1 to TRBJ1-5; D possibly corresponds to TRBD1 (6 bases). The CDR3 has 14 residues. The ends were cut back, 1 base at V and 4 bases at J, with 8 bases in the middle. Germline V lookup: CDR1 LGHDT, CDR2 YNNKEL (reference sequence). The CDR3 sequence: CASSQAGQNQPQHF. Written as DNA, the CDR3 is TGTGCCAGCAGCCAAGCGGGACAAAATCAGCCCCAGCATTTT.

In this sample, this clonotype turned up many times. The chain couples TRBV14 to TRBJ2-2; TRBD2 matches at 8 bases. The CDR3 totals 13 residues. V gave up 3 bases and J gave up 6 bases; unmatched junction bases: 0. Germline CDR1 is SGHDN and CDR2 is FVKESK. The CDR3 DNA sequence: TGTGCCAGCAGCCAGGGACTAGCCGGGGAGCTGTTTTTT. Protein sequence: CASSQGLAGELFF. The whole variable domain, remainder taken from reference TRBV14 and TRBJ2-2, is EAGVTQFPSHSVIEKGQTVTLRCDPISGHDNLYWYRRVMGKEIKFLLHFVKESKQDESGMPNNRFLAERTGGTYSTLKVQPAELEDSGVYFCASSQGLAGELFFGEGSRLTVL.

This clonotype came up many times. V gene TRBV10-3 combines with J gene TRBJ2-7; 8 bases are a match to TRBD2. After removal of 5 bases from V and 2 bases from J, the junction contained 8 bases not matched to a gene. The CDR3 is 15 amino acids. Germline V gene data show CDR1 as ENHRY and CDR2 as SYGVKD. CDR3 nucleotide sequence: TGTGCCATCAGTCCAAAGCGGGAGCCCCCCTACGAGCAGTACTTC. This translates into CAISPKREPPYEQYF.

The J gene is TRBJ2-5, the V gene TRBV20-1, with TRBD2 identical over 12 bases. After removal of 6 bases from V and 1 base from J, the junction contained 9 bases not matched to a gene. Germline CDR1 reads DFQATT; CDR2 reads SNEGSKA (reference sequence). The CDR3 sequence is 16 residues long. CDR3 nucleotide sequence: TGCAGTGCACGGCCGGGACTAGCGGGCTTCCAAGAGACCCAGTACTTC. The encoded protein is CSARPGLAGFQETQYF.

This clonotype was counted at least ten times. A much larger clonotype is one base distant, so this may be a read error. The chain combines TRBV7-9 with TRBJ1-1; TRBD1 is a possible D gene (6 bases). This CDR3 has 14 residues. The ends were cut back, 1 base at V and 0 bases at J, with 6 bases in the middle. Germline CDR1 reads SEHNR; CDR2 reads FQNEAQ (reference sequence). The CDR3 loop is CASSLGDMNTEAFF. CDR3 sequence (DNA): TGTGCCAGCAGCTTAGGGGACATGAACACTGAAGCTTTCTTT.

This clonotype was detected ten times or more. The rearrangement links TRBV28 to TRBJ1-2; maybe TRBD1 (6 bases). Trimming removed 6 bases from V and 9 bases from J, with 14 bases in between. The CDR3 has 12 amino acids. Germline V gene lookup returns CDR1 MDHEN and CDR2 SYDVKM. The CDR3 protein is CASSGQGHRYTF. The CDR3 nucleotides read TGTGCCAGCAGCGGGCAGGGGCACCGCTACACCTTC.

This clonotype was seen many times. This chain connects TRBV5-5 to TRBJ2-7; 8 bases are a match to TRBD1. Per germline, CDR1 SGHKS and CDR2 YYEKEE (reference sequence). The CDR3 length is 14 residues. The ends lost 4 bases at V and 7 bases at J; junction bases unmatched: 10. In nucleotides, the CDR3 is TGTGCCAGCAGCACAGGGGGACCTCCCGGAGAGCAGTACTTC. Protein product: CASSTGGPPGEQYF.